The 10 T cell receptor beta chains listed next were all sequenced from one sample in a study of blood T cell repertoires in COVID-19. The method was immunoSEQ multiplex PCR; TCRdb's version includes in-frame clones alone and lacks a portion of them. The sample shows approximately 200,000 clones, over 75% of them seen only once. Material: peripheral blood. All receptors come from a man aged 35 to 55 with active or convalescent COVID-19.

V gene TRBV5-1 combines with J gene TRBJ1-4, with 7 bases matching TRBD1. Losses at the gene ends were 2 bases for V and 2 bases for J; bases not matched to a gene: 12. The length of the CDR3 is 18 residues. Germline CDR1 reads SGHRS; CDR2 reads YFSETQ. CDR3 DNA sequence: TGCGCCAGCAGCTTCGACGGCAGGGGGTTATCGACTAATGAAAAACTGTTTTTT. Its translation is CASSFDGRGLSTNEKLFF.

The J gene is TRBJ1-2, the V gene TRBV5-6; tentatively, D is TRBD1 (6 bases). V was shortened by 6 bases and J by 4 bases, with 22 bases between the two germline ends. Germline V gene data show CDR1 as SGHDT and CDR2 as YYEEEE. This CDR3 has 16 residues. The CDR3 here is CASTILNSGTPYGYTF. The CDR3 nucleotides read TGTGCCAGCACCATTCTTAACTCCGGGACACCCTATGGCTACACCTTC.

This chain joins TRBV19 and TRBJ2-7, with 9 positions matching TRBD1. This CDR3 contains 16 residues. Germline values: CDR1 LNHDA, CDR2 SQIVND (reference sequence). J gave up 0 bases and V 3 bases, and 6 bases lay outside the gene matches. CDR3 nucleotides: TGTGCCAGTAGTATCCTTGGGACAGGGAGCTCCTACGAGCAGTACTTC. Amino acids: CASSILGTGSSYEQYF.

The V and J genes are TRBV27 and TRBJ2-7; weak D call: TRBD2 (7 bases). Germline V gene lookup returns CDR1 MNHEY and CDR2 SMNVEV (reference sequence). The V end lost 3 bases, the J end lost 3 bases, and 12 bases lay between the germline ends. There are 14 residues in the CDR3. The CDR3 region is CASSFNGGHYEQYF. CDR3 coding DNA: TGTGCCAGCAGTTTCAACGGGGGGCACTACGAGCAGTACTTC.

This chain joins TRBV28 and TRBJ1-1, with TRBD1 matching over 8 bases. Germline CDR1 MDHEN, CDR2 SYDVKM. V lost 3 bases and J lost 10; bases outside the gene matches: 10. CDR3 length equals 14 residues. The CDR3 nucleotides read TGTGCCAGCAGTTTTCGCGGGCAGGGGGCTGGAGCTTTCTTT. This codes for CASSFRGQGAGAFF.

Worth noting for this clone: Sequence at one end of the junction differs from germline and may be a read error. The genes are TRBV19 and TRBJ1-4, with D possibly TRBD1 on 5 matching bases. This CDR3 has 16 amino acids. The germline V gene has CDR1 LNHDA and CDR2 SQIVND (reference sequence). The CDR3 region is CASSIRGGTGNEKLFF. In nucleotides, the CDR3 is TGTGCCAGTAGTATCCGGGGGGGGACGGGTAATGAAAAGCTGTTTTTT.

The V call is TRBV2, the J call TRBJ1-5; D gene unclear. The CDR3 sequence is 12 residues long. CDR1 and CDR2 from the germline V gene are SNHLY and FYNNEI. Between the trimmed V and J ends, which lost 5 bases and 8 bases, there was a span of 10 bases. In nucleotides, the CDR3 is TGTGCCAGCAGTTACAATTCTGAGCCCCAGCATTTT. Amino acid sequence: CASSYNSEPQHF.

The chain is built from TRBV5-6 and TRBJ2-3; possibly TRBD2 for D (5 bases). The CDR3 contains 15 residues. Germline CDR1 and CDR2: SGHDT and YYEEEE. Trimming pared 4 bases from V and 2 bases from J, leaving 14 bases between. CDR3 sequence reads: CASSAAGGLTDTQYF. Here the CDR3 DNA reads TGTGCCAGCAGCGCTGCAGGAGGACTCACAGATACGCAGTATTTT.

The chain employs TRBV27 and TRBJ2-7; 7 bases match TRBD1. The CDR3 consists of 16 residues. With 7 bases clipped from V and 0 bases from J, the junction kept 12 bases outside the gene matches. Germline CDR1 is MNHEY and CDR2 is SMNVEV (reference sequence). The CDR3: CASTARDSEDSYEQYF. The CDR3 nucleotides read TGTGCCAGCACCGCCCGGGACAGCGAAGACTCCTACGAGCAGTACTTC.

The V gene is TRBV7-9, the J gene TRBJ2-3, with a possible D match to TRBD2 (6 bases). The CDR3 has 17 amino acids. Trimming stripped 3 bases from V and 0 bases from J, with 16 bases between. Germline V gene data show CDR1 as SEHNR and CDR2 as FQNEAQ (reference sequence). For the CDR3, the DNA is TGTGCCAGCAGCTTGCCTAGCGTCGGGGTTAGCACAGATACGCAGTATTTT. It codes for CASSLPSVGVSTDTQYF. The entire variable domain, with the rest obtained from reference TRBV7-9 and TRBJ2-3, is as follows: DTGVSQNPRHKITKRGQNVTFRCDPISEHNRLYWYRQTLGQGPEFLTYFQNEAQLEKSRLLSDRFSAERPKGSFSTLEIQRTEQGDSAMYLCASSLPSVGVSTDTQYFGPGTRLTVL.